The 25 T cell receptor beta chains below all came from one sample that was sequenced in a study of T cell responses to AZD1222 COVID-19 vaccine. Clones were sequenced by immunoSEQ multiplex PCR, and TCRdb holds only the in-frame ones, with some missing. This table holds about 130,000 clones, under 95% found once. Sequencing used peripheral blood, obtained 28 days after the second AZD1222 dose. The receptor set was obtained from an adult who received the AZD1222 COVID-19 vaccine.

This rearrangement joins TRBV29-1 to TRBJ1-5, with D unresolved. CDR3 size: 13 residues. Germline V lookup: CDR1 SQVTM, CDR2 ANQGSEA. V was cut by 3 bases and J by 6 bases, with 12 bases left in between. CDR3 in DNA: TGCAGCGTTGAGGGAGGGCTGGGTCAGCCCCAGCATTTT. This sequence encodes CSVEGGLGQPQHF.

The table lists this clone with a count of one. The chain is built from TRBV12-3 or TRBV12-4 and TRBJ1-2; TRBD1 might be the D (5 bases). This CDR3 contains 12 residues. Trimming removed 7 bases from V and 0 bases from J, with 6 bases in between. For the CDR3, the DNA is TGTGCCAGCACGACAGCTAACTATGGCTACACCTTC. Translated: CASTTANYGYTF.

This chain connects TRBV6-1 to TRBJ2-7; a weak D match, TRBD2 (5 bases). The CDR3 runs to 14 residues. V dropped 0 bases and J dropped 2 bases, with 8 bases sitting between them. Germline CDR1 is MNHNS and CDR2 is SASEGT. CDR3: CASSEARRAYEQYF. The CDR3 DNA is TGTGCCAGCAGTGAAGCGAGGCGGGCCTACGAGCAGTACTTC.

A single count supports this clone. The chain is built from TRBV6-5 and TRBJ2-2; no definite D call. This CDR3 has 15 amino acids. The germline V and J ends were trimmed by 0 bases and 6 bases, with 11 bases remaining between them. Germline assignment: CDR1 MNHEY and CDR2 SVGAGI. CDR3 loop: CASSYSGESAGELFF. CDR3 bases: TGTGCCAGCAGTTACTCTGGGGAATCGGCCGGGGAGCTGTTTTTT.

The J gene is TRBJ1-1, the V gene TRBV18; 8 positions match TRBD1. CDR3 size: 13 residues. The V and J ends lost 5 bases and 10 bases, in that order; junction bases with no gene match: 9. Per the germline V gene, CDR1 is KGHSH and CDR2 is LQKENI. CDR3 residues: CASSADRERVAFF. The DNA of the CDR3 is TGTGCCAGCTCAGCGGACAGGGAGAGGGTAGCTTTCTTT.

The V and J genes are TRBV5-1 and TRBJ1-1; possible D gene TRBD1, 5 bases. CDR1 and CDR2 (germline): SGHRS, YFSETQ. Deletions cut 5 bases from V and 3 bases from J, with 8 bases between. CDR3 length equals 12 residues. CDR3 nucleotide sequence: TGCGCCAGCAGTCAGGGATACACTGAAGCTTTCTTT. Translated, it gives CASSQGYTEAFF.

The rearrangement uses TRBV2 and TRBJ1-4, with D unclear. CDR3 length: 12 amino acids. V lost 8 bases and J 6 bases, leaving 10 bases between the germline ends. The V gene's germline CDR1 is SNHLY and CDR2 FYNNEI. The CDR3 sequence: CASSAAYEKLFF. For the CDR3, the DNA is TGTGCCAGCTCGGCCGCCTATGAAAAACTGTTTTTT.

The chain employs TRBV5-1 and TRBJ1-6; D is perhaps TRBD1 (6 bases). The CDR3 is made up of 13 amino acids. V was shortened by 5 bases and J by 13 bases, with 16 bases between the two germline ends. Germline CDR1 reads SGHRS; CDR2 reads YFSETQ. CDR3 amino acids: CASSPTGIAPLHF. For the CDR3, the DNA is TGCGCCAGCAGTCCAACAGGGATTGCGCCCCTCCACTTT.

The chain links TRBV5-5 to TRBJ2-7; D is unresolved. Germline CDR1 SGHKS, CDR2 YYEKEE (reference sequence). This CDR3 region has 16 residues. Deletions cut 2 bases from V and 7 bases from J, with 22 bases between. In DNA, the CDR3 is TGTGCCAGCAGCTTTGGAGAGGTTCACGGCGGTTGGGAGCAGTACTTC. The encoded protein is CASSFGEVHGGWEQYF.

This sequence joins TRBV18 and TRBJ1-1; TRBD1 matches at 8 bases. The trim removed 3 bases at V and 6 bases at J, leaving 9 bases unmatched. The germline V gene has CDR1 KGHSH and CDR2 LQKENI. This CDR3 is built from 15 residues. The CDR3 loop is CASSPGQGILSEAFF. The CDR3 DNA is TGTGCCAGCTCACCTGGACAGGGAATATTGTCTGAAGCTTTCTTT.

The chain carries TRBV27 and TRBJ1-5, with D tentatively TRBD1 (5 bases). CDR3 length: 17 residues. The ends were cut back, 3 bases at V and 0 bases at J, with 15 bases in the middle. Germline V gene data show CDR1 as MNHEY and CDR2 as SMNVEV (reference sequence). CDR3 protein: CASSLAYGADSNQPQHF. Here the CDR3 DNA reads TGTGCCAGCAGTTTGGCGTACGGGGCCGATAGCAATCAGCCCCAGCATTTT.

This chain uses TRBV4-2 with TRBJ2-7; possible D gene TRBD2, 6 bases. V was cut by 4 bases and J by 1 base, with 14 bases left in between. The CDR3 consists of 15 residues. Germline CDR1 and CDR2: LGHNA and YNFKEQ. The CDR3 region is CASSPPPGDSYEQYF. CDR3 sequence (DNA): TGTGCCAGCAGCCCCCCTCCGGGAGATTCCTACGAGCAGTACTTC.

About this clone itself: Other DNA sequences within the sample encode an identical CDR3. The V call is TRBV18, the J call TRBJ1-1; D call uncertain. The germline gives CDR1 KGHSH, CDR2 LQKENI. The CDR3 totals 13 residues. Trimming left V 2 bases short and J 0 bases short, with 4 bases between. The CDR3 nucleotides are TGTGCCAGCTCACCAGGGGTGAACACTGAAGCTTTCTTT. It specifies CASSPGVNTEAFF.

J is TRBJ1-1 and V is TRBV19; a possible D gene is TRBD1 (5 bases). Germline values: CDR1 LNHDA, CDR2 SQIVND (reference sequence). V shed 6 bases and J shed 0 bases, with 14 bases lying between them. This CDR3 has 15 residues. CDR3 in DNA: TGTGCCAGTAGCCCCCGGGGACGGCTGAACACTGAAGCTTTCTTT. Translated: CASSPRGRLNTEAFF.

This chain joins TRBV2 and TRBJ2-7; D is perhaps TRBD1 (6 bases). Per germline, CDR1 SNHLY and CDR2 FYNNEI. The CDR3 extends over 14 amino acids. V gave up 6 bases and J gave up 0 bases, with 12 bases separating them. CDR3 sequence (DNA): TGTGCCAGCAGGACGACAGGTTACTCCTACGAGCAGTACTTC. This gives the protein CASRTTGYSYEQYF.

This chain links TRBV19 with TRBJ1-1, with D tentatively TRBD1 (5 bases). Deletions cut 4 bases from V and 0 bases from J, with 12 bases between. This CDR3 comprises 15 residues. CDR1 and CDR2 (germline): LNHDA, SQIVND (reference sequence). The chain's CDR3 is CASSTRGTLNTEAFF. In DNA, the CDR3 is TGTGCCAGTAGTACCCGCGGGACCTTGAACACTGAAGCTTTCTTT.

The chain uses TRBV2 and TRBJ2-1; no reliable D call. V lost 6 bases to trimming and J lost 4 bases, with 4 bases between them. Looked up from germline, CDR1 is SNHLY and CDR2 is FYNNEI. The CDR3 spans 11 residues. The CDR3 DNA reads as TGTGCCAGCAGCCCGTACAATGAGCAGTTCTTC. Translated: CASSPYNEQFF.

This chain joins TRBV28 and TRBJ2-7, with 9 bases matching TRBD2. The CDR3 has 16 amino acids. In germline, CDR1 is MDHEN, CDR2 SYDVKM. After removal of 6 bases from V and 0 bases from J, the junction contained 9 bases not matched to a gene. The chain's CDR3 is CASSLPTSGYSYEQYF. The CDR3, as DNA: TGTGCCAGCAGCCTTCCGACTAGCGGCTACTCCTACGAGCAGTACTTC.

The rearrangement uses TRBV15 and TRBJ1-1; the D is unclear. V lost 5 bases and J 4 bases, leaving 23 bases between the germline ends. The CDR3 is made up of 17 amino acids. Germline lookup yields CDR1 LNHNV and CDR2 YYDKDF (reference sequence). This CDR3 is CATSEVGLRWWGTEAFF. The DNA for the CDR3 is TGTGCCACCAGCGAGGTTGGGCTAAGGTGGTGGGGCACTGAAGCTTTCTTT.

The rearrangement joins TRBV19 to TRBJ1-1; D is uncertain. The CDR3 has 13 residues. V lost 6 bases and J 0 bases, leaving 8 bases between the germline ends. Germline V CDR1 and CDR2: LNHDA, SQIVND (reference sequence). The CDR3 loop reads CASRGYMNTEAFF. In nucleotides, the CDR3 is TGTGCCAGTAGAGGTTACATGAACACTGAAGCTTTCTTT.

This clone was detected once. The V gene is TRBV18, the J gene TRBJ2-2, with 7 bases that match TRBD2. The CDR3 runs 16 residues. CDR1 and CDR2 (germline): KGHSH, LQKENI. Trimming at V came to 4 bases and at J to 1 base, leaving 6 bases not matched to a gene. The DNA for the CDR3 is TGTGCCAGCTCACGCGAACTAGCGAAGAACACCGGGGAGCTGTTTTTT. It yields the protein CASSRELAKNTGELFF.

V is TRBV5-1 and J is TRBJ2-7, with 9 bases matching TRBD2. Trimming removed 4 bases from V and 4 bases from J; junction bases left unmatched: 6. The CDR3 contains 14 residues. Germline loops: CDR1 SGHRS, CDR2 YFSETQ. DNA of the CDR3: TGCGCCAGCAGCAATAGCGGGAGTGGTTACGAGCAGTACTTC. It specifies CASSNSGSGYEQYF.

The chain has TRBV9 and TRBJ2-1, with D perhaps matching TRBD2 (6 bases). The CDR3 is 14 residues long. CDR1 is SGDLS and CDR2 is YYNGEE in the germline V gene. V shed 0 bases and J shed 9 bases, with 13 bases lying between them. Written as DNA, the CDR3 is TGTGCCAGCAGCGTAGGCCGGCGGGAATCTGAGCAGTTCTTC. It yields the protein CASSVGRRESEQFF.

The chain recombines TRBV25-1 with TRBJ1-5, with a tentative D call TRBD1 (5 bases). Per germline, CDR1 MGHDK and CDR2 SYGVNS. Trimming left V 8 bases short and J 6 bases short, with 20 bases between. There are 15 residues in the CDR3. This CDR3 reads CASPSVGGKGQPQHF. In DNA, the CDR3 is TGTGCCAGCCCATCCGTGGGGGGGAAAGGTCAGCCCCAGCATTTT. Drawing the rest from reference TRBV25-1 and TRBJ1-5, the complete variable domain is EADIYQTPRYLVIGTGKKITLECSQTMGHDKMYWYQQDPGMELHLIHYSYGVNSTEKGDLSSESTVSRIRTEHFPLTLESARPSHTSQYLCASPSVGGKGQPQHFGDGTRLSIL.

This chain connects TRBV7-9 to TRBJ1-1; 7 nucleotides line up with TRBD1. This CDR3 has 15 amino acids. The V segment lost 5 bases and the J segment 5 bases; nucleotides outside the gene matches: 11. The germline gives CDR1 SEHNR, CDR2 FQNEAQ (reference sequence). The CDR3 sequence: CASSRQGIKGTEAFF. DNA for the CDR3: TGTGCCAGCAGCCGACAGGGAATAAAGGGTACTGAAGCTTTCTTT.